This TCR beta chain was documented in a study of regulatory T cells in long-lasting Graves disease. Time point here: newly diagnosed GD, antithyroid drugs for less than 3 months. The TCR library was made from RNA that had been extracted from PBMCs in TRIzol. It was by American Thyroid Association guidelines that Graves' disease was diagnosed. There are a few counts of this clonotype. Arm-PCR with iRepertoire HTBI primers amplified the CDR3 regions for these TCR beta libraries. TCRdb re-derived calls from the multiplex PCR reads in MiXCR, one entry per CDR3 protein. Of approximately 400,000 distinct CDR3 sequences listed, over 9.5% were seen once; the top ten hold about 20%. Germline V gene sequence: CDR1 LGHNA, CDR2 YSLEER. Trimming stripped 5 bases from V and 1 base from J, with 24 bases between. The CDR3 length is 19 residues. The same data also went into a second study, on T cells in Graves' hyperthyroidism and ophthalmopathy.

This chain connects TRBV4-3 to TRBJ1-5; D is perhaps TRBD1 (5 bases). The sequence was obtained from a woman aged 18 to 35 with Graves disease. The sequencing used peripheral blood mononuclear cells (PBMCs), collected at new diagnosis, from a patient treated with antithyroid drugs. CDR3 sequence (DNA): TGCGCCAGCAGCAAGTCCCTTTATGACGGGGGTCTCAGCAATCAGCCCCAGCATTTT. This translates into CASSKSLYDGGLSNQPQHF.